This T cell receptor (beta chain) was recorded in a study of blood T cell repertoires in COVID-19. About the study: Researchers got acute and convalescent COVID-19 samples from the United States, Italy and Spain. PBMCs, B-cell-depleted T cells, or T cells provided the cDNA or gDNA that made up the material.

With 0 bases removed from V and 0 bases from J, the gap between germline ends came to 12 bases. The germline gives CDR1 SGHNT, CDR2 YYREEE (reference sequence). This CDR3 comprises 17 residues. Under the authors' procedure: Estimation of nucleated cell counts was performed using reference gene primer amplification. Repertoires were generated with immunoSEQ multiplex PCR, while TCRdb's copy carries only in-frame clones and drops some. The V and J calls and clone size are taken from that table; D and trimming were inferred from the DNA. The sample has approximately 72,000 clones; almost 85% are singletons.

The source material was peripheral blood. The TCR comes from a man aged 45 to 65 with active COVID-19. The chain recombines TRBV5-4 with TRBJ2-2; possible D gene TRBD1, 5 bases. In nucleotides, the CDR3 is TGTGCCAGCAGCTTGGGTTTGGGGCAGACGAACACCGGGGAGCTGTTTTTT. This codes for CASSLGLGQTNTGELFF.